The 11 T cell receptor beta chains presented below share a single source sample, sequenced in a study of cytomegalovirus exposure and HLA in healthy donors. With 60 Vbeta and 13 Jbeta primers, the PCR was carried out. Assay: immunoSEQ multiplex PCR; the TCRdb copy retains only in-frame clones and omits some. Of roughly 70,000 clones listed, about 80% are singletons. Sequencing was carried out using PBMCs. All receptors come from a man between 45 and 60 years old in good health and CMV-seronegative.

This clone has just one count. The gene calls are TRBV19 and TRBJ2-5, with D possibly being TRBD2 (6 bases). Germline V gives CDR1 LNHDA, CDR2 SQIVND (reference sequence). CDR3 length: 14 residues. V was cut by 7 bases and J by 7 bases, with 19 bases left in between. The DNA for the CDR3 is TGTGCCAGTAACCCCGCGGGGCAGATTGGGACCCAGTACTTC. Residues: CASNPAGQIGTQYF.

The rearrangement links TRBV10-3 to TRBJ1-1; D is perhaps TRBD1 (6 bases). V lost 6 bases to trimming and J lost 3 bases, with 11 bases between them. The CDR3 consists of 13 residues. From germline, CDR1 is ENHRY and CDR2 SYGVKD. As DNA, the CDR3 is TGTGCCATCAGGGTACAGGGCGACACTGAAGCTTTCTTT. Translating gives CAIRVQGDTEAFF.

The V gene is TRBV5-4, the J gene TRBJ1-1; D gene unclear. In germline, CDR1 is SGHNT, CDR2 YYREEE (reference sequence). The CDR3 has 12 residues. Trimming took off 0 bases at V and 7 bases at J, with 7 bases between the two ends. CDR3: CASSLDSREAFF. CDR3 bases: TGTGCCAGCAGCTTGGATTCCCGTGAAGCTTTCTTT.

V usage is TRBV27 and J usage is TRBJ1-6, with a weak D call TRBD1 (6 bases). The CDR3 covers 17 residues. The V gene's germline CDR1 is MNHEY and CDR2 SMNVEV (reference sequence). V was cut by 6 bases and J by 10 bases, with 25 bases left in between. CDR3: CASSTLTGHWMGSPLHF. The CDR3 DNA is TGTGCCAGCAGCACACTGACGGGACACTGGATGGGATCACCCCTCCACTTT.

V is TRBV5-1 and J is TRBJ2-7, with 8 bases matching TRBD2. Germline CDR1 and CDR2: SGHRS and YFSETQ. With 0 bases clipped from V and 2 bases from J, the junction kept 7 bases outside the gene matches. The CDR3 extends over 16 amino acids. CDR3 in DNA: TGCGCCAGCAGCTTGGACTTTGTGGGACTAGCCTACGAGCAGTACGTC. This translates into CASSLDFVGLAYEQYV.

CDR3: CASTLGAGIIYEQYF. The DNA of the CDR3 is TGTGCCAGCACCCTTGGCGCGGGGATTATATACGAGCAGTACTTC. This chain links TRBV7-9 with TRBJ2-7; D may be TRBD2 (6 bases). CDR1 SEHNR and CDR2 FQNEAQ come from the germline V gene (reference sequence). The length of the CDR3 is 15 residues. V was cut by 7 bases and J by 4 bases, with 20 bases left in between.

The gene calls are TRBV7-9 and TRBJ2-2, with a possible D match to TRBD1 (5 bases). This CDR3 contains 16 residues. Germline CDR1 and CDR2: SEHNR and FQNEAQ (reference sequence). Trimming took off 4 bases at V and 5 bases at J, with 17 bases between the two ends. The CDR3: CASSSPDRAATGELFF. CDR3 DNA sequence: TGTGCCAGCAGCTCACCCGACAGAGCTGCGACCGGGGAGCTGTTTTTT.

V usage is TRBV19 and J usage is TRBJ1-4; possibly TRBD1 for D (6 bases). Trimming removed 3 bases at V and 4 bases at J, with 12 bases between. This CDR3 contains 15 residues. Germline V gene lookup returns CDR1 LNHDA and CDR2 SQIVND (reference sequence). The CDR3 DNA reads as TGTGCCAGTAGTATGATTCGGACAGATAATGAAAAACTGTTTTTT. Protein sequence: CASSMIRTDNEKLFF. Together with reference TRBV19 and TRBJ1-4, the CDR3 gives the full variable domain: DGGITQSPKYLFRKEGQNVTLSCEQNLNHDAMYWYRQDPGQGLRLIYYSQIVNDFQKGDIAEGYSVSREKKESFPLTVTSAQKNPTAFYLCASSMIRTDNEKLFFGSGTQLSVL.

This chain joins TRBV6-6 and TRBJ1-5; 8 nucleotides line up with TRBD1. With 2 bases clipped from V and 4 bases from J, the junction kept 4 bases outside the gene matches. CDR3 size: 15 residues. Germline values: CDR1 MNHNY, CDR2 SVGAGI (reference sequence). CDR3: CASSYQTGANQPQHF. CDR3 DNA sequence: TGTGCCAGCAGTTACCAGACAGGGGCGAATCAGCCCCAGCATTTT.

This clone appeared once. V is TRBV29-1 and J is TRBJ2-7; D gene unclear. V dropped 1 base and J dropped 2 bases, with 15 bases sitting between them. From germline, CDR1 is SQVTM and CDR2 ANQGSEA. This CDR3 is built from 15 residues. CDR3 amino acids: CSVEVLTRGAYEQYF. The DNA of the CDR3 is TGCAGCGTTGAAGTATTAACTCGTGGAGCCTACGAGCAGTACTTC.

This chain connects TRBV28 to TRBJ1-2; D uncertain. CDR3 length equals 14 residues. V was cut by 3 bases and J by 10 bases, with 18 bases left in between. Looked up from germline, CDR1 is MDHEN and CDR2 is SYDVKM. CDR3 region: CASSFPPATGSYTF. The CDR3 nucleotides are TGTGCCAGCAGTTTTCCCCCCGCGACGGGGTCCTACACCTTC.